This T cell receptor (beta chain) appears in the sequencing data of a study of cytomegalovirus exposure and HLA in healthy donors. Study information: A subsequent analysis reported that the 100 to 150 validation repertoires were produced on the same platform that had also been used for the roughly 670 first-cohort repertoires.

Repertoires were generated with immunoSEQ multiplex PCR, while TCRdb's copy carries only in-frame clones and drops some. This sample has 130,000 to 150,000 clones, with about 91% found just once. General observations from the study: The investigators catalogued 150 or so TCR beta chains as cytomegalovirus-associated. Clusters of TCRs from the first cohort tended to co-occur in the 120 validation repertoires (as a later analysis found). Most TCR sequences were seen very rarely across donors, but some public TCRs occurred in many.

For this clone: The antigen is unknown.

CDR1 is MNHEY, CDR2 SMNVEV, per germline (reference sequence). V lost 2 bases to trimming and J lost 4 bases; unmatched junction nucleotides: 9. The CDR3 runs to 16 residues. The chain joins TRBV27 to TRBJ1-1; 8 positions match TRBD1. The sequencing input was PBMCs. The sequence came from a young woman in good health and CMV-seropositive. CDR3 bases: TGTGCCAGCAGTTTAGTGGGAACAGGGGGTTCCACTGAAGCTTTCTTT. Encoded protein: CASSLVGTGGSTEAFF.